This T cell receptor beta chain was recovered during a study of blood T cell repertoires in COVID-19. Background on the study: The study drew acute and convalescent COVID-19 samples from the United States, Italy and Spain. Sources were T cells, B-cell-depleted T cells, or PBMCs; the material itself was cDNA or gDNA.

Original handling: Nucleated cell number was recorded as an estimate derived from reference gene primer amplification. Data came from immunoSEQ multiplex PCR; TCRdb stores just in-frame clones and leaves some out. For V, J and clone size, that table is used; D and trimming come from the DNA. The data contain 140,000 or so clones, around 90% of them singletons. This CDR3 spans 15 amino acids. Per germline, CDR1 MNHEY and CDR2 SVGAGI. The V gene lost 8 bases and the J gene lost 1 base, with 14 bases spanning the gap. The rearrangement links TRBV6-5 to TRBJ2-2, with D perhaps TRBD1 (5 bases). This TCR was recovered from a man in his 70s with acute or convalescent COVID-19. The sample consisted of peripheral blood. The CDR3 sequence is CASGAQSLNTGELFF. The CDR3 DNA sequence: TGTGCCAGCGGGGCCCAAAGCCTGAACACCGGGGAGCTGTTTTTT.